This is a list of T cell receptor beta chains from one sample in a study of response to subunit inactivated influenza vaccine. A single record per CDR3 protein comes from TCRdb applying MiXCR to the RT-PCR reads. The sample holds about 540,000 distinct CDR3 sequences, under 30% seen once. These data were likewise used in another study, on T cells expressing NK-cell markers.

Specimen: CD4+ T cells sorted from PBMCs, collected approximately 13 days after vaccination. The source is a man aged 50 to 59 who received an inactivated influenza vaccine. Each CDR3 is given with its conserved first and last residue. D genes are given only for firm matches. A row's size may be missing; if present it is once, few, many or a size class.

V gene: TRBV4-3; D gene: NA; J gene: TRBJ2-1; clone size: NA; CDR3 protein: CASSQGVGSYNEQFF; CDR3 DNA: TGCGCCAGCAGCCAAGGGGTAGGGTCGTACAATGAGCAGTTCTTC
V gene: TRBV9; D gene: TRBD1; J gene: TRBJ1-2; clone size: NA; CDR3 protein: CASTAQGQNNYGYTF; CDR3 DNA: TGTGCCAGCACCGCACAGGGACAGAATAACTATGGCTACACCTTC
V gene: TRBV20-1; D gene: NA; J gene: TRBJ1-2; clone size: NA; CDR3 protein: CSAMPGVNGYTF; CDR3 DNA: TGCAGTGCTATGCCAGGGGTCAATGGCTACACCTTC
V gene: TRBV6-1; D gene: TRBD1; J gene: TRBJ2-1; clone size: few; CDR3 protein: CASKPGQHYSEQFF; CDR3 DNA: TGTGCCAGCAAACCGGGACAGCACTACTCTGAGCAGTTCTTC
V gene: TRBV4-3; D gene: NA; J gene: TRBJ2-5; clone size: few; CDR3 protein: CASSQDQGETQYF; CDR3 DNA: TGCGCCAGCAGCCAAGATCAGGGAGAGACCCAGTACTTC
V gene: TRBV7-3; D gene: NA; J gene: TRBJ2-3; clone size: many; CDR3 protein: CASSPGTGVSTDTQYF; CDR3 DNA: TGTGCCAGCAGCCCAGGGACGGGCGTTAGCACAGATACGCAGTATTTT
V gene: TRBV5-1; D gene: NA; J gene: TRBJ2-7; clone size: NA; CDR3 protein: CASSNRVEQYF; CDR3 DNA: TGCGCCAGCAGCAACAGGGTCGAGCAGTACTTC
V gene: TRBV10-3; D gene: TRBD1; J gene: TRBJ2-3; clone size: many; CDR3 protein: CAIRRGPDTDTQYF; CDR3 DNA: TGTGCCATCCGCAGGGGGCCCGACACAGATACGCAGTATTTT
V gene: TRBV12-3/TRBV12-4; D gene: TRBD1; J gene: TRBJ1-5; clone size: NA; CDR3 protein: CASSTGGVQPQHF; CDR3 DNA: TGTGCCAGCAGTACAGGGGGGGTTCAGCCCCAGCATTTT
V gene: TRBV10-3; D gene: NA; J gene: TRBJ1-6; clone size: NA; CDR3 protein: CAISESSGNSPLHF; CDR3 DNA: TGTGCCATCAGTGAGTCGTCAGGGAATTCACCCCTCCACTTT
V gene: TRBV12-3/TRBV12-4; D gene: TRBD2; J gene: TRBJ2-1; clone size: few; CDR3 protein: CASRPSGTHAIEQFF; CDR3 DNA: TGTGCCAGCAGACCTAGCGGGACCCATGCTATCGAGCAGTTCTTC
V gene: TRBV11-2; D gene: NA; J gene: TRBJ2-7; clone size: few; CDR3 protein: CASSPLPGATYEQYF; CDR3 DNA: TGTGCCAGCAGCCCGCTTCCGGGGGCTACCTACGAGCAGTACTTC
V gene: TRBV7-9; D gene: NA; J gene: TRBJ1-2; clone size: few; CDR3 protein: CASSLDAHYGYTF; CDR3 DNA: TGTGCCAGCAGCTTAGACGCTCACTATGGCTACACCTTC
V gene: TRBV21-1; D gene: NA; J gene: TRBJ1-2; clone size: few; CDR3 protein: CASSKGARADGYTF; CDR3 DNA: TGTGCCAGCAGCAAAGGGGCCCGGGCTGATGGCTACACCTTC
V gene: TRBV4-3; D gene: TRBD1; J gene: TRBJ2-7; clone size: few; CDR3 protein: CASSQGTGQGFSYEQYF; CDR3 DNA: TGCGCCAGCAGCCAAGGAACAGGACAGGGGTTCTCCTACGAGCAGTACTTC
V gene: TRBV6-5; D gene: NA; J gene: TRBJ1-2; clone size: many; CDR3 protein: CASSYSNLVGYTF; CDR3 DNA: TGTGCCAGCAGTTACTCGAACCTGGTTGGCTACACCTTC
V gene: TRBV29-1; D gene: TRBD2; J gene: TRBJ2-3; clone size: few; CDR3 protein: CSVAGTSGRPDTQYF; CDR3 DNA: TGCAGCGTCGCCGGGACTAGCGGGAGACCAGATACGCAGTATTTT
V gene: TRBV3-1; D gene: NA; J gene: TRBJ2-7; clone size: NA; CDR3 protein: CASSQGLPDEQYF; CDR3 DNA: TGTGCCAGCAGCCAAGGTCTCCCGGACGAGCAGTACTTC
V gene: TRBV28; D gene: NA; J gene: TRBJ1-1; clone size: once; CDR3 protein: CASRGIPMNTEAFF; CDR3 DNA: TGTGCCAGCAGGGGGATTCCCATGAACACTGAAGCTTTCTTT
V gene: TRBV5-6; D gene: NA; J gene: TRBJ2-5; clone size: few; CDR3 protein: CASTYGGGQETQYF; CDR3 DNA: TGTGCCAGTACGTATGGGGGCGGCCAAGAGACCCAGTACTTC
V gene: TRBV20-1; D gene: NA; J gene: TRBJ2-7; clone size: few; CDR3 protein: CSARDPQAPSYEQYF; CDR3 DNA: TGCAGTGCTAGAGATCCACAGGCTCCTTCCTACGAGCAGTACTTC
V gene: TRBV12-3/TRBV12-4; D gene: NA; J gene: TRBJ2-3; clone size: NA; CDR3 protein: CASSLSSGISTDTQYF; CDR3 DNA: TGTGCCAGCAGTTTATCCTCGGGTATTAGCACAGATACGCAGTATTTT
V gene: TRBV10-3; D gene: NA; J gene: TRBJ2-7; clone size: NA; CDR3 protein: CAISERDSYEQYF; CDR3 DNA: TGCGCCATCAGTGAGCGGGACAGCTACGAGCAGTACTTC
V gene: TRBV12-3/TRBV12-4; D gene: TRBD1; J gene: TRBJ1-2; clone size: NA; CDR3 protein: CASSPQGRSGYTF; CDR3 DNA: TGTGCCAGCAGCCCACAGGGGAGGAGTGGCTACACCTTC
V gene: TRBV20-1; D gene: TRBD1; J gene: TRBJ2-1; clone size: NA; CDR3 protein: CSASDRGASSYNEQFF; CDR3 DNA: TGCAGTGCTAGTGACAGGGGGGCAAGCTCCTACAATGAGCAGTTCTTC
V gene: TRBV7-6; D gene: TRBD2; J gene: TRBJ2-7; clone size: once; CDR3 protein: CASSPSQGLGVYEQYF; CDR3 DNA: TGTGCCAGCAGCCCGAGTCAGGGACTAGGGGTCTACGAGCAGTACTTC
V gene: TRBV20-1; D gene: NA; J gene: TRBJ1-1; clone size: NA; CDR3 protein: CSARDLYRETFF; CDR3 DNA: TGCAGTGCTAGAGATCTTTACAGGGAGACTTTCTTT
V gene: TRBV7-2; D gene: TRBD1; J gene: TRBJ1-2; clone size: NA; CDR3 protein: CASSSDRVSGYTF; CDR3 DNA: TGTGCCAGCAGCTCAGACAGGGTTAGCGGCTACACCTTC
V gene: TRBV28; D gene: TRBD1; J gene: TRBJ1-5; clone size: few; CDR3 protein: CASSSGQGDFQPQHF; CDR3 DNA: TGTGCCAGCAGCTCGGGACAGGGGGACTTTCAGCCCCAGCATTTT
V gene: TRBV5-5; D gene: NA; J gene: TRBJ2-7; clone size: few; CDR3 protein: CASGPMGTYEQYF; CDR3 DNA: TGTGCCAGCGGGCCCATGGGGACCTACGAGCAGTACTTC
V gene: TRBV6-1; D gene: NA; J gene: TRBJ1-1; clone size: NA; CDR3 protein: CASSTWGGGGAEAFF; CDR3 DNA: TGTGCCAGCAGCACCTGGGGAGGGGGAGGTGCTGAAGCTTTCTTT
V gene: TRBV6-2/TRBV6-3; D gene: NA; J gene: TRBJ2-2; clone size: NA; CDR3 protein: CASRRGYTGELFF; CDR3 DNA: TGTGCCAGCAGGAGGGGATACACCGGGGAGCTGTTTTTT
V gene: TRBV9; D gene: TRBD2; J gene: TRBJ2-2; clone size: NA; CDR3 protein: CASSVTAGGGTGELFF; CDR3 DNA: TGTGCCAGCAGCGTAACAGCGGGAGGGGGCACCGGGGAGCTGTTTTTT
V gene: TRBV5-1; D gene: NA; J gene: TRBJ2-1; clone size: NA; CDR3 protein: CASSSGQGLPSGEQFF; CDR3 DNA: TGCGCCAGCAGCTCCGGACAGGGACTACCCTCGGGGGAGCAGTTCTTC
V gene: TRBV20-1; D gene: NA; J gene: TRBJ1-1; clone size: NA; CDR3 protein: CSAGRQHTEAFF; CDR3 DNA: TGCAGTGCTGGTAGACAGCACACTGAAGCTTTCTTT
V gene: TRBV14; D gene: NA; J gene: TRBJ2-7; clone size: few; CDR3 protein: CASSLWGAEQYF; CDR3 DNA: TGTGCCAGCAGCCTCTGGGGCGCCGAGCAGTACTTC
V gene: TRBV21-1; D gene: NA; J gene: TRBJ2-5; clone size: NA; CDR3 protein: CASSKVFTEETQYF; CDR3 DNA: TGTGCCAGCAGCAAAGTATTTACAGAAGAGACCCAGTACTTC
V gene: TRBV5-1; D gene: NA; J gene: TRBJ1-1; clone size: NA; CDR3 protein: CASSHSEGLREAFF; CDR3 DNA: TGCGCCAGCAGCCACAGCGAGGGACTCCGTGAAGCTTTCTTT
V gene: TRBV20-1; D gene: NA; J gene: TRBJ1-2; clone size: few; CDR3 protein: CSASRGFSANYGYTF; CDR3 DNA: TGCAGTGCTAGTCGGGGTTTCTCAGCTAACTATGGCTACACCTTC
V gene: TRBV30; D gene: TRBD1; J gene: TRBJ2-3; clone size: NA; CDR3 protein: CAWGTGGTDTQYF; CDR3 DNA: TGTGCCTGGGGGACAGGGGGTACAGATACGCAGTATTTT
V gene: TRBV9; D gene: NA; J gene: TRBJ2-2; clone size: NA; CDR3 protein: CASSALLSATNTGELFF; CDR3 DNA: TGTGCCAGCAGCGCCCTCCTCAGCGCTACAAACACCGGGGAGCTGTTTTTT
V gene: TRBV5-4; D gene: NA; J gene: TRBJ1-2; clone size: NA; CDR3 protein: CASSFSLSSNYGYTF; CDR3 DNA: TGTGCCAGCAGCTTTTCGTTGTCTTCTAACTATGGCTACACCTTC
V gene: TRBV3-1; D gene: NA; J gene: TRBJ1-1; clone size: NA; CDR3 protein: CASSQGTGLEAFF; CDR3 DNA: TGTGCCAGCAGCCAAGGAACAGGGCTTGAAGCTTTCTTT
V gene: TRBV6-2/TRBV6-3; D gene: NA; J gene: TRBJ1-2; clone size: few; CDR3 protein: CASSYGQPYYGYTF; CDR3 DNA: TGTGCCAGCAGCTACGGACAGCCCTACTATGGCTACACCTTC
V gene: TRBV5-1; D gene: TRBD1; J gene: TRBJ1-1; clone size: few; CDR3 protein: CASSLRAGQGNTEAFF; CDR3 DNA: TGCGCCAGCAGCCTCCGGGCCGGACAGGGGAACACTGAAGCTTTCTTT
V gene: TRBV28; D gene: NA; J gene: TRBJ1-4; clone size: NA; CDR3 protein: CASSEAGGGKLFF; CDR3 DNA: TGTGCCAGCAGCGAGGCGGGTGGGGGGAAACTGTTTTTT
V gene: TRBV4-2; D gene: NA; J gene: TRBJ2-7; clone size: few; CDR3 protein: CASSQDGGRTGREQYF; CDR3 DNA: TGTGCCAGCAGCCAAGATGGGGGAAGAACGGGGCGGGAGCAGTACTTC
V gene: TRBV12-3/TRBV12-4; D gene: NA; J gene: TRBJ2-1; clone size: many; CDR3 protein: CASSFWGATYNEQFF; CDR3 DNA: TGTGCCAGCAGTTTTTGGGGAGCGACTTACAATGAGCAGTTCTTC